This passage covers 2 T cell receptor beta chains from one sample sequenced in a study of cytomegalovirus exposure and HLA in healthy donors. The PCR made use of 60 Vbeta and 13 Jbeta primers. Data came from immunoSEQ multiplex PCR; TCRdb stores just in-frame clones and leaves some out. The sample contains 110,000 to 150,000 clones, roughly 73% of which appear only once. Input material: PBMCs. Receptors originate from a female donor in good health and CMV-seronegative.

Details on this clone: The junction departs from the called germline gene at one end, perhaps through a read error. Different DNA sequences within this sample yield the same CDR3. J is TRBJ2-7 and V is TRBV28, with 9 bases aligning to TRBD1. Germline lookup yields CDR1 MDHEN and CDR2 SYDVKM. The CDR3 runs 15 residues. DNA for the CDR3: TGCGCCAGCAGTGGGACAGGGCGGGCAACCTACGAGCAGTACTTC. Translation gives CASSGTGRATYEQYF.

This chain joins TRBV6-5 and TRBJ1-6; a possible D gene is TRBD1 (6 bases). The CDR3 spans 16 residues. Deletions cut 4 bases from V and 3 bases from J, with 13 bases between. Germline CDR1 MNHEY, CDR2 SVGAGI. The CDR3 spells CASSLRETGYNSPLHF. In DNA form, the CDR3 reads TGTGCCAGCAGTTTGAGGGAGACAGGCTATAATTCACCCCTCCACTTT.